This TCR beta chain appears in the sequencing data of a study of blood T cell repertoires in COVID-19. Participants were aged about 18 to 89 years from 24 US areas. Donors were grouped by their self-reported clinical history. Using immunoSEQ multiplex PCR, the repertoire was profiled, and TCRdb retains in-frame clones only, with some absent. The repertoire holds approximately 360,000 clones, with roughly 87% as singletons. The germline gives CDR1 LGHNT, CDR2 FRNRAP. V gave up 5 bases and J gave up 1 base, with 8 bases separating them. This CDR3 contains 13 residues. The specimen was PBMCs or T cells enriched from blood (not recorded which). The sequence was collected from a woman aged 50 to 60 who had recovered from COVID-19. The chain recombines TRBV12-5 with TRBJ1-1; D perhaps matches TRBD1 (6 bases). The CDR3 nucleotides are TGTGCTAGTGGTCTGACAGGGAACACTGAAGCTTTCTTT. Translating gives CASGLTGNTEAFF.